Included here is one T cell receptor (beta chain) sequence, with context. The target of this receptor is not known. No much larger clonotype is one base removed from it; base qualities were not supplied. The entry originates in a study of cytomegalovirus exposure and HLA in healthy donors (dated by TCRdb to the late 2010s). For the wider study: According to an earlier analysis of 550 to 700 of the donors, roughly 180 million T cells yielded some 110 million unique TCR beta sequences and about 300 Gb of sequence data. Genome-wide SNP genotypes for about 65% of the roughly 700 donors were used in a later genetic analysis, which treated that subset as a discovery cohort. The number of donors typed differed by locus, with roughly 629-640 for A, B, C, DRB1 and DQB1, 522 for DQA1, over 600 for DPA1, and 400 to 490 for DPB1. Among the roughly 390 genotyped donors, approximately 81% belonged to the genetic ancestry cluster associated with self-reported Caucasian donors. About 320 gigabases of sequencing data and approximately 93 million unique TCR sequences were included in an early release covering 550 to 800 HLA-typed donors. Across under 500 genotyped donors of the cohort, an average of roughly 200,000 unique TCR beta nucleotide sequences per donor were sequenced, and roughly a sixth of those sequences were non-productive. Using immunosequencing, the study profiled T cell repertoires from approximately 700 subjects and related those repertoires to cytomegalovirus serostatus. High-throughput TCR immunosequencing, statistical association of individual TCRs with disease status, and machine learning were combined to predict cytomegalovirus infection status. All discovery cohort repertoires had been generated using a single sequencing platform. Donor age, sex, ethnicity and CMV serostatus were collected together with the repertoire data. In the later analysis, no new phenotypic data were used to find candidate immune exposures; instead, reliance was placed on TCR beta sequences and their occurrence across donors. A separate validation cohort of about 110 different subjects was used in addition to the roughly 640-subject first cohort. In a later analysis, previously published TCR beta repertoires from 550 to 750 donors were re-analyzed and high-resolution HLA genotyping was added so that TCR occurrence patterns could be studied. HLA typing covered class I and class II loci at four-digit resolution. In an earlier analysis of several hundred of the donors, high-throughput TCR beta sequencing was used to judge whether each TCR beta V gene segment behaved as functional or pseudogenic. Five DR-DQ haplotypes were handled as single units for association and clustering because linkage in the cohort was strong. The study aimed to test whether signatures of past pathogen exposure could be identified by cataloging public T cell receptors. Paper-wide results and their limitations: A later analysis found that HLA-associated TCR beta chains were more clonally expanded and had lower generation probabilities than equally common non-associated chains. In both the original and validation cohorts, the classifier was reported to diagnose cytomegalovirus status with high specificity and sensitivity. According to a later analysis, most CMV-associated TCR beta chains appeared to be HLA-restricted, and the HLA associations seemed to be driven largely by CMV exposure. While some public TCRs were present in many individuals, most TCR sequences turned up only very rarely across donors. A cluster of highly shared sequence variants was judged likely to represent a technical artifact of the sequencing pipeline. In a later analysis, several top co-occurrence clusters were reported to appear linked to parvovirus B19, influenza, CMV and Epstein-Barr virus. Because HLA typing was missing for some donors at each locus, association tests included only the typed subset. Roughly uniform sequencing depth across donors was assumed in presence/absence analyses, although this assumption may not hold. Some IMGT-functional V segments, including TRBV6-2 and TRBV6-3, could not be distinguished by the 87-base-pair reads and were therefore excluded. Correlated functional status among segregating V segments might reflect linkage disequilibrium, but an unknown experimental factor could not be ruled out. In a later analysis, around 15,000 TCR beta sequences were associated with specific HLA alleles at a false discovery rate of 0.05. Three of the identified cytomegalovirus-associated TCR beta chains were confirmed in vitro to be specific for cytomegalovirus antigens. Roughly 15 rarely observed V segments, including chromosome 9 orphons, were excluded from the earlier analysis of several hundred of the donors because counts were too low. Compared with the roughly 670-donor mean, donors in an Asian-associated ancestry cluster had fewer N-insertions in productive TCRs, according to a later genetic analysis. This cohort had only TCR beta chains sequenced, and the lack of alpha or paired-chain data limited which features could be detected. In an earlier analysis of about 550 of the donors, most TCR beta V segments were observed in productive rearrangements about 90% or about 30% of the time, broadly matching IMGT annotations. A further reported finding was that TCR beta sequences accurately predicted the HLA-A and HLA-B alleles for most subjects in the first cohort. A later analysis found that TCR association rates varied across HLA loci, with DRB1 alleles showing the most associated TCRs and HLA-C alleles the fewest. When HLA alleles, especially DR and DQ, strongly co-occurred, TCR associations were difficult to assign to individual alleles. For the cohort, immune exposure information was limited to CMV serostatus. An association between a missense DCLRE1C variant and V-gene and J-gene trimming of TCR beta chains was found in a later genetic analysis and replicated in an independent cohort. The authors suggested that the approach could potentially be extended to other disease states and immunological phenotypes. The study gave a list of about 160 TCR beta chains associated with cytomegalovirus.

V and J are trimmed by 3 bases and 3 bases, and the gene matches miss 9 bases of the junction. Looking up the germline V gene (reference sequence) yields CDR1 LNHDA and CDR2 SQIVND. The CDR3 holds 16 amino acids from the cysteine to the phenylalanine. Of all the DNA, just the CDR3 is kept, 48 bases in frame from base 1. The library was generated by the immunoSEQ multiplex PCR assay. For the multiplex PCR, a mixture combining 60 forward primers for TCR Vbeta segments and 13 reverse primers for TCR Jbeta segments was used. A multiplex PCR assay on genomic DNA amplified the CDR3 region of rearranged TCR beta genes. The amplified TCR beta libraries were sequenced on the Illumina HiSeq System as 87-base-pair reads. The authors' analysis ran thus. A later analysis tallied roughly 78 million unique TCR beta chains across the 666 repertoires, and about 12 million of those chains were shared by two or more donors. To remove PCR and sequencing errors, raw reads were error-corrected and collapsed into unique sequences using a nearest-neighbor algorithm that merged closely related sequences. V, D and J gene segments were assigned by aligning CDR3 sequences to IMGT reference sequences. For a sequence to be retained, a match of at least six nucleotides was required to both a V gene segment and a J gene segment. A rearrangement was called productive if the CDR3 had no stop codons and remained in frame with V and J, and every other rearrangement was called non-productive. CDR3 was defined by IMGT convention, running from the second conserved V-encoded cysteine to the conserved J-encoded phenylalanine. Sequences without an unambiguous match to a single V gene segment were excluded from the earlier analysis of about 640 of the donors. In an earlier analysis of more than 500 of the donors, a V segment was called functional when productive rearrangements were above 56.7%, and segregating when the standard deviation between donors exceeded 5%. To diagnose cytomegalovirus status from the catalog of TCR beta chain sequences, a statistical classification framework was built. In a later analysis, V and J genes were assigned by comparing TCR nucleotide sequences against IMGT/GENE-DB human TR gene sequences. In a later analysis, CDR3 sequences and most-parsimonious VDJ recombination scenarios were assigned using the TCRdist pipeline. In a later analysis, each TCR beta chain was defined by its CDR3 amino acid sequence together with its V-gene family, and reads lacking a unique V-gene family were excluded. In a later analysis, approximately 640 highly shared, low-generation-probability nucleotide sequences were removed to address suspected cross-contamination and a sequencing artifact. A later analysis calculated a clonal expansion index for each public chain from normalized within-repertoire ranks of inferred template counts. Generation probabilities in a later analysis came from a VDJ recombination model fitted to out-of-frame rearrangements, and those results were checked against IGoR. A later analysis scored TCR-TCR, TCR-HLA and TCR-CMV co-occurrence with hypergeometric tests, applying a repertoire-size bias correction to TCR pairs. A later analysis estimated false discovery rates by permuting HLA or CMV assignments 20 times. In a later analysis, co-occurring TCRs were grouped using DBSCAN, with TCRdist sequence similarity added in when clustering inside HLA-allele-positive subsets. Repertoires with fewer than 30,000 or more than 120,000 public chains, plus five repertoires with anomalous nucleotide sharing, were excluded from co-occurrence clustering. TCRdb mirrors the immuneACCESS table, restricted to in-frame sequences. Some clones are absent from its copies; in checked studies, under half trace to an unresolved V gene, and the reason for the others is unknown. V, J and clone size derive from that table, while D and trimming were established from the DNA sequence. This sample gives roughly 170,000 clones in total; 75% to 90% of them show up just once. The top ten clones comprise roughly 1.6% of the sample.

In total, approximately 690 healthy bone marrow donors made up the cohort. At the time of sampling, all cohort members were nominally healthy, though unrecorded immune exposures were likely present. The donor was CMV seronegative and was included in the group of over 300 seronegative cohort members. A peripheral blood sample was collected from each donor, and TCR beta sequencing was performed on peripheral blood mononuclear cells. The Qiagen DNeasy Blood Extraction Kit was used to extract genomic DNA from the blood cell samples. This receptor was identified in a man aged 50-60 years in good health and CMV-seronegative. Sequences were obtained from PBMCs. The sequence joins TRBV19 to TRBJ2-7; 9 junctional bases match TRBD2. The DNA sequence is as follows: TGTGCCAGTAGTATGGGCGGGGGGGGTTTTGGCTACGAGCAGTACTTC. The encoded protein is CASSMGGGGFGYEQYF.